These 27 T cell receptor beta chains originate from one sample sequenced in a study of blood T cell repertoires in COVID-19. TCRdb's table, derived via immunoSEQ multiplex PCR, lists solely in-frame clones and lacks some. Altogether under 350,000 clones are present, approximately 85% being singletons, with the ten largest covering 9.5% to 11%. Sequenced sample: peripheral blood. Source of these receptors: a woman in her 70s with acute or convalescent COVID-19.

The chain carries TRBV2 and TRBJ2-3; perhaps TRBD1 as D (5 bases). With 7 bases removed from V and 1 base from J, the gap between germline ends came to 15 bases. Germline V gene data show CDR1 as SNHLY and CDR2 as FYNNEI. This CDR3 has 15 residues. CDR3 protein: CASIVLDIRTDTQYF. The CDR3 DNA follows: TGTGCCAGCATCGTTCTGGACATACGCACAGATACGCAGTATTTT. The variable domain in full, with the rest retrieved from reference TRBV2 and TRBJ2-3, is EPEVTQTPSHQVTQMGQEVILRCVPISNHLYFYWYRQILGQKVEFLVSFYNNEISEKSEIFDDQFSVERPDGSNFTLKIRSTKLEDSAMYFCASIVLDIRTDTQYFGPGTRLTVL.

This clone was detected once. The rearrangement uses TRBV5-1 and TRBJ2-5, with D perhaps TRBD2 (6 bases). The CDR3 has 16 residues. Germline CDR1 SGHRS, CDR2 YFSETQ. The ends were cut back, 1 base at V and 4 bases at J, with 17 bases in the middle. The DNA of the CDR3 is TGCGCCAGCAGCTTGAATGCGGGGCTACGAAGAGAGACCCAGTACTTC. Protein product: CASSLNAGLRRETQYF.

This chain joins TRBV5-1 and TRBJ2-1; TRBD2 is a possible D gene (5 bases). Trimming stripped 4 bases from V and 8 bases from J, with 10 bases between. The CDR3 extends over 12 amino acids. The germline V gene encodes CDR1 SGHRS and CDR2 YFSETQ. Here the CDR3 reads CASSPPGDEQFF. The CDR3 bases are TGCGCCAGCAGCCCCCCCGGGGATGAGCAGTTCTTC.

V is TRBV29-1 and J is TRBJ1-2, with 7 bases aligning to TRBD1. The V segment lost 1 base and the J segment 4 bases; nucleotides outside the gene matches: 12. The CDR3 extends over 16 amino acids. The germline gives CDR1 SQVTM, CDR2 ANQGSEA. The CDR3 loop reads CSVEGGLRGLSYGYTF. The CDR3 DNA follows: TGCAGCGTTGAAGGTGGCCTTAGGGGGCTGAGCTATGGCTACACCTTC.

V usage is TRBV18 and J usage is TRBJ2-1; D is undetermined. Germline CDR1 and CDR2: KGHSH and LQKENI. The CDR3 extends over 19 amino acids. With 2 bases removed from V and 3 bases from J, the gap between germline ends came to 23 bases. The CDR3 bases are TGTGCCAGCTCACCATTGGCTGACCCCACATCTCGAGGCTACAATGAGCAGTTCTTC. Translating it yields CASSPLADPTSRGYNEQFF.

Only one count was recorded for this clone. V and J are TRBV6-5 and TRBJ2-1; a weak D match, TRBD2 (6 bases). CDR3 length equals 14 residues. Per germline, CDR1 MNHEY and CDR2 SVGAGI. Trimming removed 5 bases from V and 1 base from J, with 9 bases in between. The CDR3 here is CASSREQSYNEQFF. CDR3 nucleotide sequence: TGTGCCAGCAGTCGGGAGCAGTCCTACAATGAGCAGTTCTTC.

This clone has just one count. The chain has TRBV4-2 and TRBJ1-5; 8 positions match TRBD1. This CDR3 has 14 amino acids. CDR1 is LGHNA and CDR2 is YNFKEQ in the germline V gene. V shed 3 bases and J 6 bases; nucleotides not matched to a gene: 4. The CDR3 region is CASSQVTGGQPQHF. CDR3 in DNA: TGTGCCAGCAGCCAGGTTACAGGGGGTCAGCCCCAGCATTTT.

The V gene is TRBV5-4, the J gene TRBJ1-1, with 9 bases matching TRBD1. Per the germline V gene, CDR1 is SGHNT and CDR2 is YYREEE (reference sequence). Losses at the gene ends were 0 bases for V and 3 bases for J; bases not matched to a gene: 3. This CDR3 comprises 15 residues. CDR3: CASSLDRTGDTEAFF. CDR3 sequence (DNA): TGTGCCAGCAGCTTGGATCGGACAGGGGACACTGAAGCTTTCTTT. Full variable domain (outside the CDR3, taken from reference TRBV5-4 and TRBJ1-1): ETGVTQSPTHLIKTRGQQVTLRCSSQSGHNTVSWYQQALGQGPQFIFQYYREEENGRGNFPPRFSGLQFPNYSSELNVNALELDDSALYLCASSLDRTGDTEAFFGQGTRLTVV.

This chain uses TRBV6-5 with TRBJ2-3; 7 bases map to TRBD1. The CDR3 has 13 residues. J gave up 6 bases and V 6 bases, and 6 bases lay outside the gene matches. In germline, CDR1 is MNHEY, CDR2 SVGAGI. This CDR3 is CASSTRQGDTQYF. The CDR3 bases are TGTGCCAGCAGCACAAGACAGGGTGATACGCAGTATTTT.

This chain uses TRBV3-1 (or the pseudogene TRBV3-2) with TRBJ2-7; 9 bases fit TRBD2. Germline V gene data show CDR1 as LGHDT and CDR2 as YNNKEL (reference sequence). The CDR3 is 15 amino acids. J was trimmed by 5 bases and V by 3 bases; bases with no gene match: 8. Here the CDR3 DNA reads TGTGCCAGCAGCCACCTAGCGGGGAAGGCGAACGAGCAGTACTTC. Translation: CASSHLAGKANEQYF.

The rearrangement joins TRBV19 to TRBJ1-3; D possibly corresponds to TRBD1 (6 bases). CDR1 is LNHDA, CDR2 SQIVND, per germline (reference sequence). The CDR3 has 16 residues. V was trimmed by 7 bases and J by 4 bases, leaving 20 bases between them. In DNA form, the CDR3 reads TGTGCCAGTACCCGACAGGTCTCCTCTTCGGGAAACACCATATATTTT. This gives the protein CASTRQVSSSGNTIYF.

The chain couples TRBV30 to TRBJ1-1, with D possibly being TRBD1 (5 bases). V was pared by 6 bases and J by 2 bases, with 10 bases between. The CDR3 spans 12 residues. Germline V gives CDR1 GTSNPN, CDR2 SVGIG (reference sequence). In DNA form, the CDR3 reads TGTGCCTGTACGGGACTTAACACTGAAGCTTTCTTT. This codes for CACTGLNTEAFF.

For this clone: Other DNA sequences of this sample code for an identical CDR3. The chain's CDR3 is CASSLDRGHGYTF. Written as DNA, the CDR3 is TGTGCCAGCAGCTTGGACAGGGGGCATGGCTACACCTTC. This chain uses TRBV5-4 with TRBJ1-2, with 9 bases lining up with TRBD1. With V trimmed by 0 bases and J by 6 bases, 0 bases remained unmatched. This CDR3 has 13 residues. Germline-derived CDR1 and CDR2 are SGHNT and YYREEE (reference sequence).

A note on this clone: Other DNA sequences of this sample code for an identical CDR3. This chain uses TRBV2 with TRBJ1-1; no reliable D call. Germline CDR1 reads SNHLY; CDR2 reads FYNNEI. The CDR3 loop spans 13 amino acids. Trimming took 4 bases from V and 2 from J, leaving 8 bases between them. CDR3 in DNA: TGTGCCAGCAGTGGTCAGTTAAACACTGAAGCTTTCTTT. Protein: CASSGQLNTEAFF.

This clone was counted a single time. The V call is TRBV7-9, the J call TRBJ2-7; perhaps TRBD1 as D (6 bases). The CDR3 has 17 residues. V lost 7 bases and J lost 0, with 22 bases in between. CDR1 and CDR2 from the germline V gene are SEHNR and FQNEAQ (reference sequence). The CDR3 coding sequence is TGTGCCAGCATCCCAACCTCACGGGACAAGAGCTCCTACGAGCAGTACTTC. Amino acids: CASIPTSRDKSSYEQYF.

A note on this clone: At one of its ends the junction is not consistent with the germline gene, which may arise from a read error. This rearrangement joins TRBV5-1 to TRBJ1-4, with TRBD1 as a possible D gene (6 bases). The CDR3 is 16 residues long. Germline assignment: CDR1 SGHRS and CDR2 YFSETQ. CDR3 protein: CASTLGGGQVREKLFF. The DNA for the CDR3 is TGCGCCAGCACCTTGGGGGGGGGCCAGGTCCGGGAAAAACTGTTTTTT.

The genes are TRBV7-9 and TRBJ2-7; 7 nucleotides match TRBD1. Per the germline V gene, CDR1 is SEHNR and CDR2 is FQNEAQ (reference sequence). The V segment lost 0 bases and the J segment 3 bases; nucleotides outside the gene matches: 11. The CDR3 has 17 amino acids. CDR3 sequence (DNA): TGTGCCAGCAGCTTAGCCCTACGTCCGACAGGGTTCTACGAGCAGTACTTC. Translated, it gives CASSLALRPTGFYEQYF.

The chain joins TRBV4-1 to TRBJ1-1; no clear D gene. The V end was cut by 0 bases, the J end by 7 bases, with 9 bases between. This CDR3 is 13 amino acids long. Germline V gives CDR1 MGHRA, CDR2 YSYEKL. DNA for the CDR3: TGCGCCAGCAGCCAAGATGGGAGCTATGAAGCTTTCTTT. Translation: CASSQDGSYEAFF.

The V and J genes are TRBV5-6 and TRBJ1-4; a weak D match, TRBD1 (5 bases). This CDR3 comprises 15 residues. V lost 4 bases to trimming and J lost 7 bases, with 17 bases between them. The germline V gene has CDR1 SGHDT and CDR2 YYEEEE. This CDR3 reads CASSGRAGYGEKLFF. The CDR3 nucleotides read TGTGCCAGCAGCGGGAGGGCAGGGTACGGTGAAAAACTGTTTTTT.

The chain recombines TRBV7-2 with TRBJ2-5, with 12 nucleotides matching TRBD2. This CDR3 is built from 15 residues. After removal of 5 bases from V and 5 bases from J, the junction contained 6 bases not matched to a gene. Germline assignment: CDR1 SGHTA and CDR2 FQGNSA. As DNA, the CDR3 is TGTGCCAGCAGCCCTAGCGGGGGGGCCCTGGAGACCCAGTACTTC. It encodes CASSPSGGALETQYF.

This clone was picked up a small number of times. V is TRBV6-5 and J is TRBJ1-1; TRBD1 matches 9 bases. The length of the CDR3 is 13 residues. J gave up 10 bases and V 5 bases, and 8 bases lay outside the gene matches. CDR1 is MNHEY and CDR2 is SVGAGI in the germline V gene. CDR3 sequence (DNA): TGTGCCAGCAGTCTCCGGGACAGGGAACGAGCTTTCTTT. Translated: CASSLRDRERAFF.

This sequence joins TRBV2 and TRBJ1-1; D perhaps matches TRBD1 (5 bases). This CDR3 region has 15 residues. The germline gives CDR1 SNHLY, CDR2 FYNNEI. The V and J ends lost 3 bases and 1 base respectively, with 12 bases between them. CDR3 in amino acids: CASSDLGPGNTEAFF. The CDR3 region has the DNA TGTGCCAGCAGTGATTTGGGGCCAGGGAACACTGAAGCTTTCTTT.

The CDR3 reads CASSLSRGGENSPLHF. The DNA of the CDR3 is TGTGCCAGCAGCTTAAGTCGAGGAGGGGAAAATTCACCCCTCCACTTT. The chain links TRBV11-2 to TRBJ1-6; D may be TRBD1 (5 bases). This CDR3 comprises 16 residues. CDR1 and CDR2 from the germline V gene are SGHAT and FQNNGV. The V end lost 2 bases, the J end lost 7 bases, and 15 bases lay between the germline ends.

The V gene is TRBV11-2, the J gene TRBJ1-1, with D maybe TRBD1 (5 bases). V was trimmed by 2 bases and J by 1 base, leaving 5 bases between them. This CDR3 region has 13 residues. The V gene's germline CDR1 is SGHAT and CDR2 FQNNGV. The CDR3 coding sequence is TGTGCCAGCAGCTTACAGGGGAACACTGAAGCTTTCTTT. This gives the protein CASSLQGNTEAFF.

The J gene is TRBJ1-6, the V gene TRBV3-1 (or the pseudogene TRBV3-2), with 8 bases aligning to TRBD1. Trimming cost V 5 bases and J 6 bases; bases outside gene matches: 3. The CDR3 totals 14 residues. The germline gives CDR1 LGHDT, CDR2 YNNKEL (reference sequence). The CDR3 DNA sequence: TGTGCCAGCAGCGGACAGGGAATTAATTCACCCCTCCACTTT. As protein: CASSGQGINSPLHF.

This chain uses TRBV6-6 with TRBJ1-1; TRBD1 might be the D (5 bases). The CDR3 spans 14 residues. V lost 7 bases, J lost 3 bases, and 15 bases lay in between. Germline V gives CDR1 MNHNY, CDR2 SVGAGI (reference sequence). CDR3 nucleotides: TGTGCCAGCACCCCGGGGGGGTGGGACACTGAAGCTTTCTTT. Its translation is CASTPGGWDTEAFF.

The chain links TRBV3-1 (or the pseudogene TRBV3-2) to TRBJ1-2; 11 nucleotides match TRBD1. Trimming cost V 1 base and J 5 bases; bases outside gene matches: 12. The germline V gene has CDR1 LGHDT and CDR2 YNNKEL (reference sequence). There are 18 residues in the CDR3. CDR3 coding DNA: TGTGCCAGCAGCCAAGTCGTATCGGACAGGGGGCGAGGTTATGGCTACACCTTC. This codes for CASSQVVSDRGRGYGYTF.